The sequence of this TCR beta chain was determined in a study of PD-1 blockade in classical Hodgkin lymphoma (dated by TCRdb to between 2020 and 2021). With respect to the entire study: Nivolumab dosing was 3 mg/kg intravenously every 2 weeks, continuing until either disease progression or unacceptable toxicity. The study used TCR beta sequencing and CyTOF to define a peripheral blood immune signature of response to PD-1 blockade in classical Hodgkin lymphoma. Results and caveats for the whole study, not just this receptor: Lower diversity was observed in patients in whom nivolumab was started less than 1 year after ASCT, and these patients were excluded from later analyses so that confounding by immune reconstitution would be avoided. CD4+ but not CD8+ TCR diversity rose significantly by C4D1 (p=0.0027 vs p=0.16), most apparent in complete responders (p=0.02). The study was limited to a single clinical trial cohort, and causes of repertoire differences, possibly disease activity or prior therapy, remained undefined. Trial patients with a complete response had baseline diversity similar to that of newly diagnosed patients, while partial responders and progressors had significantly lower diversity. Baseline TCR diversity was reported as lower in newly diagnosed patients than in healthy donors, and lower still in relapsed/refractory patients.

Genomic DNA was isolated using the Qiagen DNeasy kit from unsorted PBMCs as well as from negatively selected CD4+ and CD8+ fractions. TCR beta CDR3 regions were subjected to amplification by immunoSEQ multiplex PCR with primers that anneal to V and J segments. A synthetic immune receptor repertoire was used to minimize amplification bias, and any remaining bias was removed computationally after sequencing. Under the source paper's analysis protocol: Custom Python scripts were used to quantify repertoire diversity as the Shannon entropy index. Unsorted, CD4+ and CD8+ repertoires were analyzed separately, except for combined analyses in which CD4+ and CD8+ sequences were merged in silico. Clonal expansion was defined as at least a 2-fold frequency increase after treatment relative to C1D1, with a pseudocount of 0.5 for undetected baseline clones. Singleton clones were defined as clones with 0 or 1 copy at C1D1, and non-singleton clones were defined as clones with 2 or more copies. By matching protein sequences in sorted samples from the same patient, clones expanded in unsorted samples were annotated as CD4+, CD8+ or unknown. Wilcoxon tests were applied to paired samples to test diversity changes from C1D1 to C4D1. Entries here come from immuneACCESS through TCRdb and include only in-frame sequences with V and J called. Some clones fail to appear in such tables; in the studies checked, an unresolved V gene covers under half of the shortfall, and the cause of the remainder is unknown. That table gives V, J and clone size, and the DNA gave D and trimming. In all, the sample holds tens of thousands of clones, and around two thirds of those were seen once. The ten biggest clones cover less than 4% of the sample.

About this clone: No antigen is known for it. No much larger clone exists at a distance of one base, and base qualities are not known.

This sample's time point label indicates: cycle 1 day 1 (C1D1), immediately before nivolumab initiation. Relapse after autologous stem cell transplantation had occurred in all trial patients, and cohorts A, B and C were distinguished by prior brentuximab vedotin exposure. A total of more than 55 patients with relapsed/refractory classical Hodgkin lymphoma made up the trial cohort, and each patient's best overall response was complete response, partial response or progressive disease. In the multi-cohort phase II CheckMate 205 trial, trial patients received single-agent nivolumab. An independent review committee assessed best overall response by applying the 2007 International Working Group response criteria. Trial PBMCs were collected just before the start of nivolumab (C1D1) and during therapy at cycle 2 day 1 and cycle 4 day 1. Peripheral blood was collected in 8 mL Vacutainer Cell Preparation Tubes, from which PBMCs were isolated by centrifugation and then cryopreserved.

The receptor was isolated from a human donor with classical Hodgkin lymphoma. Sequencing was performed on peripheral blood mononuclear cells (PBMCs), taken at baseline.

CDR3 loop: CAIQDRGRSVGEAFF. The sequence in DNA is TGTGCCATCCAGGACAGGGGGCGCAGTGTCGGTGAAGCTTTCTTT. This chain is built from TRBV10-3 and TRBJ1-1; TRBD1 lines up with 11 middle nucleotides. Per the germline V gene, ENHRY is the CDR1 and SYGVKD is the CDR2. Trimming accounts for 8 bases at V and 7 bases at J, while the number of junction bases matched to no gene is 12. From cysteine to phenylalanine, the CDR3 is 15 amino acids long. Only the CDR3 portion is preserved as DNA: 45 bases, with reading frame beginning at the first base.